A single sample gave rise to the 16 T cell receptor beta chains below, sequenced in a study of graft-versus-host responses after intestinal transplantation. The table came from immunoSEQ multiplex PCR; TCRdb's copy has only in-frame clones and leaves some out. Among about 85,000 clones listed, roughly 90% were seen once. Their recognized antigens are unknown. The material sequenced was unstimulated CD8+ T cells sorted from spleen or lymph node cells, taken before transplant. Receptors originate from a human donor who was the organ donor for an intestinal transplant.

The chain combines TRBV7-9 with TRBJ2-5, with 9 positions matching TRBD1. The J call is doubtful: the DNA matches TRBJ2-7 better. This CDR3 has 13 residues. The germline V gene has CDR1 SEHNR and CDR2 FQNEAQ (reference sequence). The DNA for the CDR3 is TGTGCCAGCAGCCCCACAGGGGGCCTCGAGCAGTACTTC. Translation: CASSPTGGLEQYF.

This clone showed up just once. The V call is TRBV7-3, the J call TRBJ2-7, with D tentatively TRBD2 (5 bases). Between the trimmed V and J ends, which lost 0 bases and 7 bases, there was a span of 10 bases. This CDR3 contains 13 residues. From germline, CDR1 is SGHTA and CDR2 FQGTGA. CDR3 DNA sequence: TGTGCCAGCAGCTTAACGAAAACGGGGGAGCAGTACTTC. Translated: CASSLTKTGEQYF.

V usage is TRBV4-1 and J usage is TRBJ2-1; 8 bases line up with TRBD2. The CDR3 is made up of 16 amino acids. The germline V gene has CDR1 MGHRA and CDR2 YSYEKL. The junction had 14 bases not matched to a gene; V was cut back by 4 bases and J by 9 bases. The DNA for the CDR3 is TGCGCCAGCAGCCCCGACGCGTATACTAGCGGCAGTGAGCAGTTCTTC. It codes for CASSPDAYTSGSEQFF.

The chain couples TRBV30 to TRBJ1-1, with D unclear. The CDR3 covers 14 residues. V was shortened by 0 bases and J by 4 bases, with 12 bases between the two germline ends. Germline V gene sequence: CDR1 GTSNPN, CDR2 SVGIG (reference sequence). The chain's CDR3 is CAWSVLGRSTEAFF. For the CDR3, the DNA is TGTGCCTGGAGTGTACTGGGTAGGAGCACTGAAGCTTTCTTT. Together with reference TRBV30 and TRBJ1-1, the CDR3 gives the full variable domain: SQTIHQWPATLVQPVGSPLSLECTVEGTSNPNLYWYRQAAGRGLQLLFYSVGIGQISSEVPQNLSASRPQDRQFILSSKKLLLSDSGFYLCAWSVLGRSTEAFFGQGTRLTVV.

CDR3 protein: CSGAFTGTNTEAFF. The CDR3 coding sequence is TGCAGTGGCGCCTTTACAGGGACGAACACTGAAGCTTTCTTT. V usage is TRBV29-1 and J usage is TRBJ1-1; a possible D gene is TRBD1 (6 bases). Per the germline V gene, CDR1 is SQVTM and CDR2 is ANQGSEA. The CDR3 is made up of 14 amino acids. The full variable domain, in which reference TRBV29-1 and TRBJ1-1 provide the parts outside the CDR3, is SAVISQKPSRDICQRGTSLTIQCQVDSQVTMMFWYRQQPGQSLTLIATANQGSEATYESGFVIDKFPISRPNLTFSTLTVSNMSPEDSSIYLCSGAFTGTNTEAFFGQGTRLTVV.

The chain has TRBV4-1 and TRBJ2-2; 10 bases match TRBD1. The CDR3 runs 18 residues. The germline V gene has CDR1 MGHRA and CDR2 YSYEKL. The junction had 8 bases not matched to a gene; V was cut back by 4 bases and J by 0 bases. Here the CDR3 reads CASSRWGQGFTNTGELFF. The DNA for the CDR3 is TGCGCCAGCAGCCGGTGGGGACAGGGGTTTACGAACACCGGGGAGCTGTTTTTT.

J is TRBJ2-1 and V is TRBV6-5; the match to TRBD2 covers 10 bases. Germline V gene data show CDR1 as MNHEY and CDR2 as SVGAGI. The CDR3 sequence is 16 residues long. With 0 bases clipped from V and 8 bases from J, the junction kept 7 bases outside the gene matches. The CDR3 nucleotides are TGTGCCAGCAGTTACTCGGGAGTAGCGGGAGGCGATGAGCAGTTCTTC. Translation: CASSYSGVAGGDEQFF.

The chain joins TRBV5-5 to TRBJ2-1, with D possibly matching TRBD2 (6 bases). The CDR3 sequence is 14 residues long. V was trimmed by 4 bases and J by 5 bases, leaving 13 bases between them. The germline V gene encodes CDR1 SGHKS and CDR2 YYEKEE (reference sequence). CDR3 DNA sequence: TGTGCCAGCAGCAGACTAGTGCTCGACAATGAGCAGTTCTTC. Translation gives CASSRLVLDNEQFF.

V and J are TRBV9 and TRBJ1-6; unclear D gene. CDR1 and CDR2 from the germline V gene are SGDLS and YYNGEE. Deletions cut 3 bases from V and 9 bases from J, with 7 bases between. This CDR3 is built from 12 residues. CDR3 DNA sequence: TGTGCCAGCAGCGGACGGGTTTCACCCCTCCACTTT. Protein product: CASSGRVSPLHF. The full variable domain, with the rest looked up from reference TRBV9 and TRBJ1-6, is DSGVTQTPKHLITATGQRVTLRCSPRSGDLSVYWYQQSLDQGLQFLIQYYNGEERAKGNILERFSAQQFPDLHSELNLSSLELGDSALYFCASSGRVSPLHFGNGTRLTVT.

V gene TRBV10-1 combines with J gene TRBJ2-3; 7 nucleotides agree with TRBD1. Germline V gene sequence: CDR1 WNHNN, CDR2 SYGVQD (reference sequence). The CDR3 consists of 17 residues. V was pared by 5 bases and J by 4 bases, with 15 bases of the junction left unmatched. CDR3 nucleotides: TGCGCCAGCAGTCGGTTTACCGGGACAGAGGAGGCAGATACGCAGTATTTT. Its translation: CASSRFTGTEEADTQYF.

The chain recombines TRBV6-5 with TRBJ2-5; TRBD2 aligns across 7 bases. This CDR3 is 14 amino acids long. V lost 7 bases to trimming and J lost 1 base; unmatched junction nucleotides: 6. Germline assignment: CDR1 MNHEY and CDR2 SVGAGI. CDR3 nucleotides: TGTGCCAGCAAGGTCGGGGGGACCCAAGAGACCCAGTACTTC. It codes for CASKVGGTQETQYF.

CDR3 nucleotides: TGTGCCAGCAGCCAAGTGAGCAGGACCGGGGAGCTGTTTTTT. Encoded protein: CASSQVSRTGELFF. This chain uses TRBV14 with TRBJ2-2; D unclear. V lost 1 base, J lost 5 bases, and 8 bases lay in between. This CDR3 has 14 residues. Germline CDR1 and CDR2: SGHDN and FVKESK.

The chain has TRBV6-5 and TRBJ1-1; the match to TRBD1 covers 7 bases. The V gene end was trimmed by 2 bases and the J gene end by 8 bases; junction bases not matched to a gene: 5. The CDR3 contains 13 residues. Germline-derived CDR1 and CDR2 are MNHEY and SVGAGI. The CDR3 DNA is TGTGCCAGCAGTTACAGGCCAGGGGGGGAAGCTTTCTTT. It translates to CASSYRPGGEAFF.

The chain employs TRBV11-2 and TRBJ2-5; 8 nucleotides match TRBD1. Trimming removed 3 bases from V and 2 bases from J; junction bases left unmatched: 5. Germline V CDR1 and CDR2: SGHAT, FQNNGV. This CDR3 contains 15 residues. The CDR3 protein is CASSFARTGQETQYF. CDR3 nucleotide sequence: TGTGCCAGCAGCTTCGCAAGGACAGGGCAAGAGACCCAGTACTTC.

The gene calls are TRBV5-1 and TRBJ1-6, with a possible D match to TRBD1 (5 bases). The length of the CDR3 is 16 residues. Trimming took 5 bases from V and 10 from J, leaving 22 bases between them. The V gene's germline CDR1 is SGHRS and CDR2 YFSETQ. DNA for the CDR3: TGCGCCAGCAGAAAAGCGGGGCCTCGGCCGTCATCACCCCTCCACTTT. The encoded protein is CASRKAGPRPSSPLHF.

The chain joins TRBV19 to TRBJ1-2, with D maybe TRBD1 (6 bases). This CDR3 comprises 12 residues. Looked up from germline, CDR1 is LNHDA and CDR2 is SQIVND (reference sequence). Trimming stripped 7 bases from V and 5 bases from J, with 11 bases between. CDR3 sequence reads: CASNQGWYGYTF. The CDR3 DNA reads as TGTGCCAGTAACCAGGGGTGGTATGGCTACACCTTC.